The 15 T cell receptor beta chains below all came from one sample that was sequenced in a study of regulatory T cells in long-lasting Graves disease (dated by TCRdb to about 2021). This specimen's time point label, per the study, means: newly diagnosed GD, antithyroid drugs for less than 3 months. For both TCR sequencing and RNA sequencing, RNA was extracted from PBMCs in TRIzol. Library generation was performed with multiplex PCR. For sequencing, an Illumina HiSeq 4000 was employed. TCR beta libraries were built with iRepertoire HTBI primers and Arm-PCR amplification of CDR3 regions. TCRdb reprocessed the public reads (quality trimming at Q25 with fastp, clone calling with MiXCR) and kept in-frame beta chains. CDR3 protein sequences are deduplicated, and each keeps its most common genes and DNA. The sample profile shows around 420,000 distinct CDR3 sequences; roughly 16% of them were found once. The ten biggest clones cover 20% to 25% of the sample.

This specimen consisted of peripheral blood mononuclear cells (PBMCs), obtained at new diagnosis, from a patient treated with antithyroid drugs. The source is a female donor with Graves disease.

This clonotype was found a few times. It is likely a read error, because the conserved phenylalanine at the end of the CDR3 is missing. The V call is TRBV19, the J call TRBJ2-2, with D unclear. The V gene lost 1 base and the J gene lost 2 bases, with 8 bases spanning the gap. This CDR3 has 15 residues. The germline V gene encodes CDR1 LNHDA and CDR2 SQIVND (reference sequence). CDR3 amino acids: CASSIVGVNTGELFL. The CDR3 bases are TGTGCCAGTAGTATAGTTGGAGTCAACACCGGGGAGCTGTTTCTT.

This clonotype was counted at least ten times. This sequence joins TRBV28 and TRBJ2-7; D not resolved. Trimming took off 5 bases at V and 8 bases at J, with 13 bases between the two ends. This CDR3 spans 12 amino acids. Per the germline V gene, CDR1 is MDHEN and CDR2 is SYDVKM. CDR3 DNA sequence: TGTGCCAGCAGTACCCGGAGCTTGCAGCAGTACTTC. Its protein is CASSTRSLQQYF.

In its sample, this clonotype was seen a few times. Possible read error: a much larger clone is one base away. The rearrangement links TRBV7-9 to TRBJ1-1, with unresolved D. Germline V CDR1 and CDR2: SEHNR, FQNEAQ (reference sequence). Trimming took 1 base from V and 6 from J, leaving 12 bases between them. The CDR3 totals 14 residues. CDR3 nucleotides: TGTGCCAGCAGCTTAGGAGGGTCAGCCGCTGAAGCTTTCTTT. Its protein is CASSLGGSAAEAFF.

This clonotype has a count of ten or more. The chain is built from TRBV29-1 and TRBJ1-4, with 10 bases matching TRBD1. This CDR3 has 14 residues. Germline V CDR1 and CDR2: SQVTM, ANQGSEA. Losses at the gene ends were 6 bases for V and 7 bases for J; bases not matched to a gene: 8. Here the CDR3 DNA reads TGCAGCGTGGCCGGGACAGGGGTTTCTGAAAAACTGTTTTTT. Residues: CSVAGTGVSEKLFF.

Ten or more counts support this clonotype. The genes are TRBV2 and TRBJ2-6; D unresolved. V lost 3 bases and J 3 bases, leaving 12 bases between the germline ends. This CDR3 is 16 amino acids long. From germline, CDR1 is SNHLY and CDR2 FYNNEI. In nucleotides, the CDR3 is TGTGCCAGCAGTGAGTGGCAGATCTTTGGGGCCAACGTCCTGACTTTC. This encodes CASSEWQIFGANVLTF.

Ten or more counts support this clonotype. The gene calls are TRBV5-1 and TRBJ2-1; TRBD1 agrees at 7 bases. The V and J ends lost 4 bases and 3 bases, in that order; junction bases with no gene match: 7. CDR1 SGHRS and CDR2 YFSETQ come from the germline V gene. CDR3 size: 15 residues. The CDR3 DNA follows: TGCGCCAGCAGCCCAAGACAGGGTGGCTACAATGAGCAGTTCTTC. The encoded protein is CASSPRQGGYNEQFF.

This clonotype was seen more than once but under ten times. This chain joins TRBV19 and TRBJ2-3, with TRBD1 matching over 8 bases. This CDR3 is built from 16 residues. CDR1 and CDR2 from the germline V gene are LNHDA and SQIVND (reference sequence). V was pared by 6 bases and J by 2 bases, with 10 bases of the junction left unmatched. DNA of the CDR3: TGTGCCAGTAGGATTACAGGGGGTTATCACACAGATACGCAGTATTTT. This gives the protein CASRITGGYHTDTQYF.

This clonotype came up many times. The chain employs TRBV5-1 and TRBJ2-1; TRBD2 matches 8 bases. The CDR3 has 15 residues. V shed 0 bases, J shed 4 bases, and the junction held 3 bases outside the gene matches. From germline, CDR1 is SGHRS and CDR2 YFSETQ. CDR3 in amino acids: CASSLDGGEYNEQFF. The CDR3 DNA reads TGCGCCAGCAGCTTGGACGGGGGGGAATACAATGAGCAGTTCTTC.

The table lists this clonotype with many counts. The chain links TRBV6-1 to TRBJ2-3; 7 nucleotides line up with TRBD2. From germline, CDR1 is MNHNS and CDR2 SASEGT. With V trimmed by 2 bases and J by 3 bases, 5 bases remained unmatched. CDR3 length: 15 amino acids. Here the CDR3 DNA reads TGTGCCAGCAGTGAATGGGGGGGAGGTACAGATACGCAGTATTTT. This encodes CASSEWGGGTDTQYF.

This clonotype came up a few times. The rearrangement uses TRBV6-2 or TRBV6-3 and TRBJ2-3; 8 bases map to TRBD1. The V segment lost 5 bases and the J segment 3 bases; nucleotides outside the gene matches: 7. Germline lookup yields CDR1 MNHEY and CDR2 SVGEGT. This CDR3 is 15 amino acids long. As DNA, the CDR3 is TGTGCCAGCAGTGACAGGGGCGTGCGGACAGATACGCAGTATTTT. This translates into CASSDRGVRTDTQYF.

This clonotype showed up many times. This chain uses TRBV11-2 with TRBJ2-7; D remains ambiguous. CDR3 length: 11 residues. Germline CDR1 SGHAT, CDR2 FQNNGV. Trimming stripped 1 base from V and 7 bases from J, with 5 bases between. The CDR3 loop reads CASSLGREQYF. CDR3 DNA sequence: TGTGCCAGCAGCTTAGGAAGGGAGCAGTACTTC. Based on the CDR3 plus reference TRBV11-2 and TRBJ2-7, the full variable domain is EAGVAQSPRYKIIEKRQSVAFWCNPISGHATLYWYQQILGQGPKLLIQFQNNGVVDDSQLPKDRFSAERLKGVDSTLKIQPAKLEDSAVYLCASSLGREQYFGPGTRLTVT.

This clonotype came up a few times. The genes are TRBV7-3 and TRBJ2-5, with D hard to call. The CDR3 sequence is 14 residues long. The germline gives CDR1 SGHTA, CDR2 FQGTGA. Trimming pared 2 bases from V and 0 bases from J, leaving 7 bases between. DNA of the CDR3: TGTGCCAGCAGCTTACTCGCCGACCAAGAGACCCAGTACTTC. Encoded protein: CASSLLADQETQYF.

The chain recombines TRBV27 with TRBJ2-7; 10 bases fit TRBD2. J lost 6 bases, V lost 3 bases, and 8 bases had no gene match. Germline values: CDR1 MNHEY, CDR2 SMNVEV (reference sequence). The CDR3 consists of 15 residues. CDR3 sequence reads: CASSLGLAKTIEQYF. CDR3 coding DNA: TGTGCCAGCAGTTTGGGACTAGCGAAGACGATCGAGCAGTACTTC.

This clonotype was counted a few times. The CDR3 DNA follows: TGTGCCAGCAGCTTCCAGCCCAATCAGCCCCAGCATTTT. This sequence encodes CASSFQPNQPQHF. The rearrangement joins TRBV7-3 to TRBJ1-5; D is unclear. Germline CDR1 reads SGHTA; CDR2 reads FQGTGA. V was cut by 3 bases and J by 3 bases, with 6 bases left in between. This CDR3 contains 13 residues.

This clonotype has a count of ten or more. The chain has TRBV3-1 and TRBJ2-1, with 7 bases lining up with TRBD1. The V segment lost 4 bases and the J segment 7 bases; nucleotides outside the gene matches: 13. The CDR3 sequence is 16 residues long. The germline V gene encodes CDR1 LGHDT and CDR2 YNNKEL (reference sequence). The CDR3 here is CASSLGQVVVWNEQFF. The CDR3 region has the DNA TGTGCCAGCAGCCTAGGACAGGTTGTAGTTTGGAATGAGCAGTTCTTC.